The subject of this entry is one T cell receptor beta chain. V lost 4 bases, J lost 6 bases, and 9 bases lay in between. CDR3 length equals 12 residues. Clinical histories supplied by participants themselves formed the basis of cohort assignment. This sample was included in a study of blood T cell repertoires in COVID-19. Study-level information: Samples taken during acute and convalescent COVID-19 were collected in the United States, Italy and Spain.

The table came from immunoSEQ multiplex PCR; TCRdb's copy has only in-frame clones and leaves some out. The table lists just over 300,000 clones, approximately 88% of them singletons. This receptor was obtained from a woman aged 18-29 years who had recovered from COVID-19. The sequencing input was PBMCs or T cells enriched from blood (not recorded which). The chain couples TRBV12-3 or TRBV12-4 to TRBJ2-5; TRBD1 might be the D (6 bases). The DNA for the CDR3 is TGTGCCAGCAGTTGGCAGGGGAAGACCCAGTACTTC. Its translation: CASSWQGKTQYF.